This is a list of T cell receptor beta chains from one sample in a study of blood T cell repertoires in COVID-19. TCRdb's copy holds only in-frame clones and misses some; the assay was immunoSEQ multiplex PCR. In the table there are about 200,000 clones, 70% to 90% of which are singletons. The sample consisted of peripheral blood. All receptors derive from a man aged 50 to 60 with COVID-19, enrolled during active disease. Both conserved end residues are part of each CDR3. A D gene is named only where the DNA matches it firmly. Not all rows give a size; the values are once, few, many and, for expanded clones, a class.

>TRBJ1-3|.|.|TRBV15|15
CATSRDPGSGNTIYF
TGTGCCACCAGCAGGGACCCGGGGTCTGGAAACACCATATATTTT
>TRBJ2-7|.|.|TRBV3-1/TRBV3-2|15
CASSQDLRGRYEQYF
TGTGCCAGCAGCCAAGATTTGCGGGGTCGCTACGAGCAGTACTTC
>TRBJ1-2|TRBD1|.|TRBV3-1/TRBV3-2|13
CASSATGNYGYTF
TGTGCCAGCAGCGCGACAGGGAACTATGGCTACACCTTC
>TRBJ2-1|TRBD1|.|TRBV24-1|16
CATRTGGQGARNEQFF
TGTGCCACCAGGACGGGCGGACAGGGGGCGCGGAATGAGCAGTTCTTC
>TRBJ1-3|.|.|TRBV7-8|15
CASSLALTAGNTIYF
TGTGCCAGCAGCTTAGCGTTGACTGCTGGAAACACCATATATTTT
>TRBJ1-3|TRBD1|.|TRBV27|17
CASGAGPGRDRRDTIYF
TGTGCCAGCGGTGCAGGACCCGGACGGGACAGGAGGGACACCATATATTTT
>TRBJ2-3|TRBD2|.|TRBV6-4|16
CASSDSKLAGADTQYF
TGTGCCAGCAGTGACTCGAAACTAGCGGGCGCGGATACGCAGTATTTT
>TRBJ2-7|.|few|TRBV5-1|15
CASSPGPREPYEQYF
TGCGCCAGCAGCCCCGGACCCAGGGAACCCTACGAGCAGTACTTC
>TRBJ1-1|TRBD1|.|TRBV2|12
CASSEGTGEAFF
TGTGCCAGCAGTGAGGGGACAGGTGAAGCTTTCTTT
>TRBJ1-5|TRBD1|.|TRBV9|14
CASSAGGEDQPQHF
TGTGCCAGCAGTGCAGGGGGTGAAGATCAGCCCCAGCATTTT
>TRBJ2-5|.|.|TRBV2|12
CASSRDQETQYF
TGTGCCAGCAGCCGCGATCAAGAGACCCAGTACTTC
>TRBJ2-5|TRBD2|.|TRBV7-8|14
CASSRGLAGESQYF
TGTGCCAGCAGCCGAGGACTAGCGGGAGAATCCCAGTACTTC
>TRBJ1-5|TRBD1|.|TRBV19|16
CASSKTGQMSNQPQHF
TGTGCCAGTAGTAAAACGGGACAGATGAGCAATCAGCCCCAGCATTTT
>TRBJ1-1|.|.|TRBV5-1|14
CASSRAGMNTEAFF
TGCGCCAGCAGCCGAGCGGGCATGAACACTGAAGCTTTCTTT
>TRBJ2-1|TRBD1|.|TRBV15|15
CATSSPPTGNNEQFF
TGTGCCACCAGCAGCCCGCCGACAGGGAACAATGAGCAGTTCTTC
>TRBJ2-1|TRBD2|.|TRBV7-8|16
CASSLELAASYNEQFF
TGTGCCAGCAGCCTCGAACTAGCGGCCTCCTACAATGAGCAGTTCTTC
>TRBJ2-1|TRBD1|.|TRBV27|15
CASSLSRTGWNEQFF
TGTGCCAGCAGTTTAAGCCGGACAGGGTGGAATGAGCAGTTCTTC
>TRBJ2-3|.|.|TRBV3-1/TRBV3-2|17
CASSQDQRGPHTDTQYF
TGTGCCAGCAGCCAAGATCAAAGGGGTCCCCACACAGATACGCAGTATTTT
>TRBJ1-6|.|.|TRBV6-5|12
CASRGEFSPLHF
TGTGCCAGCCGGGGGGAGTTTTCACCCCTCCACTTT
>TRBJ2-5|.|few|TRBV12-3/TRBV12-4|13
CASSWRGSETQYF
TGTGCCAGCAGTTGGAGGGGATCGGAGACCCAGTACTTC
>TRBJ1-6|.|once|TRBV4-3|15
CASSQDRVGNSPLHF
TGCGCCAGCAGCCAAGATCGGGTTGGGAATTCACCCCTCCACTTT
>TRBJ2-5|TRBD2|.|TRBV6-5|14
CASSGTSGTLTQYF
TGTGCCAGCTCCGGGACTAGCGGGACCCTAACCCAGTACTTC
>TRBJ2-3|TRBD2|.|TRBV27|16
CASSLLAGGDTDTQYF
TGTGCCAGCAGTTTATTGGCGGGGGGCGACACAGATACGCAGTATTTT
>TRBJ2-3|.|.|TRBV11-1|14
CASSPWGRADTQYF
TGTGCCAGCAGCCCGTGGGGGCGGGCAGATACGCAGTATTTT
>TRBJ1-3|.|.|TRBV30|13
CALFRAGGNTIYF
TGTGCCCTATTCCGGGCGGGTGGAAACACCATATATTTT
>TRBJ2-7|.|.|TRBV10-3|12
CATGAGSYEQYF
TGTGCCACAGGGGCAGGTTCCTACGAGCAGTACTTC
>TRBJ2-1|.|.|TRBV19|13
CASSNTERNEQFF
TGTGCCAGTAGTAACACAGAACGCAATGAGCAGTTCTTC
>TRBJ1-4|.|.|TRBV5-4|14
CASSLDPGREKLFF
TGTGCCAGCAGCTTGGATCCGGGGAGAGAAAAACTGTTTTTT
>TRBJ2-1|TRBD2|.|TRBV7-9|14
CASSGASGEGEQFF
TGTGCCAGCAGCGGGGCATCTGGGGAGGGTGAGCAGTTCTTC
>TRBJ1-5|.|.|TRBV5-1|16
CASSLSVGDTNQPQHF
TGCGCCAGCAGCTTGTCGGTCGGGGACACCAATCAGCCCCAGCATTTT
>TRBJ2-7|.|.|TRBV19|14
CASSRTVGAYEQYF
TGTGCCAGTAGTCGGACAGTGGGAGCCTACGAGCAGTACTTC
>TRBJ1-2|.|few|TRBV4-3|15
CASSQDRQPYYGYTF
TGCGCCAGCAGCCAAGATCGACAGCCATACTATGGCTACACCTTC
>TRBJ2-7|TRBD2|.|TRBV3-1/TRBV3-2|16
CASSNIAGALSYEQYF
TGTGCCAGCAGCAACATAGCGGGAGCCCTCTCCTACGAGCAGTACTTC
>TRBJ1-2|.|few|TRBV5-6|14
CASSLISSNYGYTF
TGTGCCAGCAGCTTAATCAGTTCTAACTATGGCTACACCTTC
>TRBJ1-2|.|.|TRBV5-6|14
CASSPGRANYGYTF
TGTGCCAGCAGCCCAGGAAGAGCTAACTATGGCTACACCTTC
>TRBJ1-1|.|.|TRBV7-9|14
CASSLAGGHTEAFF
TGTGCCAGCAGCTTAGCGGGAGGGCATACTGAAGCTTTCTTT
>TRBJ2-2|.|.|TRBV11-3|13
CASSLNGAGELFF
TGTGCCAGCAGCTTAAACGGAGCCGGGGAGCTGTTTTTT
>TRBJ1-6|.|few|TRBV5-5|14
CASSSARGNSPLHF
TGTGCCAGCAGTTCGGCTAGAGGCAATTCACCCCTCCACTTT
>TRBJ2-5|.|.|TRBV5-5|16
CASSLEVLAGRETQYF
TGTGCCAGCAGCTTGGAGGTCCTGGCAGGGCGAGAGACCCAGTACTTC
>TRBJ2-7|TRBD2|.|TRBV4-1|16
CASSQSVSGQLYEQYF
TGCGCCAGCAGCCAATCCGTTAGCGGGCAGCTATACGAGCAGTACTTC
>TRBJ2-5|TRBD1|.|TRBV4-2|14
CASSPQGPQETQYF
TGTGCCAGCAGCCCACAGGGGCCACAAGAGACCCAGTACTTC
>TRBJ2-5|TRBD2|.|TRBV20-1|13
CSASLAGAETQYF
TGCAGTGCTAGTCTAGCGGGAGCTGAGACCCAGTACTTC
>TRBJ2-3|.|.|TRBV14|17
CASSRLGATGATDTQYF
TGTGCCAGCAGCCGGCTGGGCGCGACAGGCGCCACAGATACGCAGTATTTT
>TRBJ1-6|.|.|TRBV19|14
CASSIYSNNSPLHF
TGTGCCAGTAGTATATACAGCAATAATTCACCCCTCCACTTT
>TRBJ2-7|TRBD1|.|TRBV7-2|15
CASSLGTGGSYEQYF
TGTGCCAGCAGCTTGGGTACAGGGGGTTCCTACGAGCAGTACTTC
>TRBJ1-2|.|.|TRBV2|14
CASSEEVGAFGYTF
TGTGCCAGCAGTGAAGAGGTGGGGGCGTTTGGCTACACCTTC
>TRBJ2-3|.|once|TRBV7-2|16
CASSSQAGRRGDTQYF
TGTGCCAGCAGCTCACAGGCGGGGCGTCGCGGAGATACGCAGTATTTT
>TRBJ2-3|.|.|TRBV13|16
CASSLNGGRLGDTQYF
TGTGCCAGCAGCTTAAACGGGGGGCGTTTAGGAGATACGCAGTATTTT
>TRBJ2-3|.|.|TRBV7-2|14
CASSPGLRTDTQYF
TGTGCCAGCAGCCCGGGACTTCGCACAGATACGCAGTATTTT
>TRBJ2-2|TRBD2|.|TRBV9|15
CASRSLAGNTGELFF
TGTGCCAGCAGATCCTTAGCGGGGAACACCGGGGAGCTGTTTTTT
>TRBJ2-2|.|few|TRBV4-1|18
CASSQDPTRGANTGELFF
TGCGCCAGCAGCCAAGATCCTACTCGAGGAGCGAACACCGGGGAGCTGTTTTTT
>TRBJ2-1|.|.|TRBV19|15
CASSIGQGTYNEQFF
TGTGCCAGTAGTATAGGCCAGGGGACCTACAATGAGCAGTTCTTC
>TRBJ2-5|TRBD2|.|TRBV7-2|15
CASSLASGGVETQYF
TGTGCCAGCAGCTTAGCTAGCGGGGGCGTAGAGACCCAGTACTTC
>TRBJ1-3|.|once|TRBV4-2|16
CASSPAGVQSGNTIYF
TGTGCCAGCAGCCCAGCGGGGGTGCAGTCTGGAAACACCATATATTTT
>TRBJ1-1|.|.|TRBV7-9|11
CASSSDTEAFF
TGTGCCAGCAGCTCGGACACTGAAGCTTTCTTT
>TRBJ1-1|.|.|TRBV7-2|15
CASSLGPGFNTEAFF
TGTGCCAGCAGCTTAGGGCCGGGATTCAACACTGAAGCTTTCTTT
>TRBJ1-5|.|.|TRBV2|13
CASNSDSNQPQHF
TGTGCCAGCAATTCAGATAGCAATCAGCCCCAGCATTTT
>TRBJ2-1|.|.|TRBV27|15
CASSLSQGTYNEQFF
TGTGCCAGCAGTCTCTCACAGGGTACCTACAATGAGCAGTTCTTC
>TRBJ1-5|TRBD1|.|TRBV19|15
CASSWDSVSNQPQHF
TGTGCCAGTAGTTGGGACAGCGTTAGCAATCAGCCCCAGCATTTT
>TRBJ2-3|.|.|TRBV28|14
CASSFGVSTDTQYF
TGTGCCAGCAGTTTCGGGGTAAGCACAGATACGCAGTATTTT